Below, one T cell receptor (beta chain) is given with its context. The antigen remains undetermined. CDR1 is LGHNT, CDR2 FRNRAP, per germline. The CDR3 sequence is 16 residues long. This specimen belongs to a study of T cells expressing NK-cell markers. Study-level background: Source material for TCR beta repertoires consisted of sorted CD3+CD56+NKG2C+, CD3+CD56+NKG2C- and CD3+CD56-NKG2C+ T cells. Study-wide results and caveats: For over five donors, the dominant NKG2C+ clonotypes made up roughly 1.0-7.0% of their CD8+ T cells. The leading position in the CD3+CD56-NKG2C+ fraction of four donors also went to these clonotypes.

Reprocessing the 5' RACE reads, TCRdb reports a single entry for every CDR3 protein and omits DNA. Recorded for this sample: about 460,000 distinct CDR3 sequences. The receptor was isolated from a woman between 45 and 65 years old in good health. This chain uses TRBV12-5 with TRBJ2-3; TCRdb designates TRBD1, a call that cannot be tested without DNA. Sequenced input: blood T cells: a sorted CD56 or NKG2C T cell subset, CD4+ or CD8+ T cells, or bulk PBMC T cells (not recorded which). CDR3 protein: CASGLTTGVNTDTQYF.